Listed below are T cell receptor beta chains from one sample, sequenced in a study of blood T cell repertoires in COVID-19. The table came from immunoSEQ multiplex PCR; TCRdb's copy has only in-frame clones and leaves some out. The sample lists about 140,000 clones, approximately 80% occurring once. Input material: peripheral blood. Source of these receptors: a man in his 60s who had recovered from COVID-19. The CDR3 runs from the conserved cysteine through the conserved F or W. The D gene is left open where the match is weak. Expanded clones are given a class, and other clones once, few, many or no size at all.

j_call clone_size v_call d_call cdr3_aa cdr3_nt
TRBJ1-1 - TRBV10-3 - CAISVAGALNTEAFF TGTGCCATCAGTGTGGCAGGGGCGTTGAACACTGAAGCTTTCTTT
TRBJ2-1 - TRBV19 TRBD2 CASSNSGRVGEQFF TGTGCCAGTAGTAATAGCGGGAGAGTAGGCGAGCAGTTCTTC
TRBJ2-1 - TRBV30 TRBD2 CAWRRSSGTSYNEQFF TGTGCCTGGAGACGGTCTAGCGGGACGTCCTACAATGAGCAGTTCTTC
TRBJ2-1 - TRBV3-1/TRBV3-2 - CASSLRGRQFF TGTGCCAGCAGCCTCCGGGGGAGGCAGTTCTTC
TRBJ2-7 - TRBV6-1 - CASSEGGGPYEQYF TGTGCCAGCAGTGAGGGGGGTGGGCCCTACGAGCAGTACTTC
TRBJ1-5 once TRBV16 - CASSLRDFSNQPQHF TGTGCCAGCAGCCTTAGGGACTTTAGCAATCAGCCCCAGCATTTT
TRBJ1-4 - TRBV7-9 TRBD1 CASSSGQENEKLFF TGTGCCAGCAGCTCAGGACAGGAGAATGAAAAACTGTTTTTT
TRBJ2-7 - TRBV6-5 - CATIQDISYEQYF TGTGCCACAATACAGGATATCTCCTACGAGCAGTACTTC
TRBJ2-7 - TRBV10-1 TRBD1 CASSVRTGERSSSYEQYF TGCGCCAGCAGTGTTAGGACAGGGGAAAGGTCCAGCTCCTACGAGCAGTACTTC
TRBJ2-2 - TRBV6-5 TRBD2 CATGTSGYTGELFF TGTGCCACCGGGACTAGCGGTTACACCGGGGAGCTGTTTTTT
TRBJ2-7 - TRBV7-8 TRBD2 CASSLGGASGSYEQYF TGTGCCAGCAGCTTAGGAGGGGCTAGCGGGTCCTACGAGCAGTACTTC
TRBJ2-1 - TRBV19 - CASSTAWAAHNEQFF TGTGCCAGTAGTACCGCCTGGGCAGCTCACAATGAGCAGTTCTTC
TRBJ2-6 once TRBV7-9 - CASTDDRPTTGANVLTF TGTGCCAGCACCGACGACAGGCCGACAACTGGGGCCAACGTCCTGACTTTC